One and the same sample provided the 8 T cell receptor beta chains below, sequenced in a study of OX40 agonist ivuxolimab in advanced cancers. The protocol used for the library was the immunoSEQ multiplex PCR assay. In TCRdb, the immuneACCESS table is reduced to in-frame sequences with V and J assigned. These tables do not hold every clone; where another copy was compared, an unresolved V gene accounts for under half, and the others remain unexplained. In this sample the table shows fewer than 95,000 clones, roughly 85% of which occur a single time. Of the sample, about 0.6% is held by the ten largest clones. The starting material was CD4+ or CD8+ T cells sorted from blood, obtained in a trial of the OX40 agonist ivuxolimab. The receptors derive from an adult with an advanced solid tumor such as melanoma, head and neck, liver or kidney cancer.

The chain couples TRBV14 to TRBJ2-5; D not resolved. There are 14 residues in the CDR3. V gave up 4 bases and J gave up 1 base, with 10 bases separating them. CDR1 and CDR2 (germline): SGHDN, FVKESK. CDR3 nucleotide sequence: TGTGCCAGCAGCCGAAAGGACGCCCAAGAGACCCAGTACTTC. It codes for CASSRKDAQETQYF.

The genes are TRBV7-3 and TRBJ1-5, with 7 bases fitting TRBD1. The CDR3 covers 13 residues. Germline CDR1 is SGHTA and CDR2 is FQGTGA. The trim removed 3 bases at V and 7 bases at J, leaving 3 bases unmatched. The CDR3 spells CASSFQQGQPQHF. The CDR3 DNA reads as TGTGCCAGCAGCTTTCAACAGGGGCAGCCCCAGCATTTT.

V is TRBV6-6 and J is TRBJ2-2; the D gene is possibly TRBD2 (6 bases). The V end was cut by 11 bases, the J end by 3 bases, with 22 bases between. Per the germline V gene, CDR1 is MNHNY and CDR2 is SVGAGI (reference sequence). This CDR3 is 16 amino acids long. The CDR3 region has the DNA TGTGCCGGAACGACGGGGGACCGGCTGGACACCGGGGAGCTGTTTTTT. It yields the protein CAGTTGDRLDTGELFF.

The chain couples TRBV21-1 to TRBJ1-2; the D call of TRBD1 is as the table states it, not checked on the DNA. TRBV21-1 is assigned pseudogene status. The CDR3 is 10 amino acids. The CDR3 nucleotides read TGTGCCAGCAGCAACAGGGGCAACACCTTC. This encodes CASSNRGNTF.

This sequence joins TRBV5-1 and TRBJ2-7, with TRBD1 matching 8 bases. V shed 0 bases, J shed 3 bases, and the junction held 5 bases outside the gene matches. Germline assignment: CDR1 SGHRS and CDR2 YFSETQ. The CDR3 totals 15 residues. The CDR3 DNA sequence: TGCGCCAGCAGCTTGGCCCCGGACAGGGACTACGAGCAGTACTTC. Translated, it gives CASSLAPDRDYEQYF.

The chain carries TRBV7-2 and TRBJ2-6; D ambiguous. Germline CDR1 and CDR2: SGHTA and FQGNSA. The CDR3 extends over 15 amino acids. Deletions cut 3 bases from V and 0 bases from J, with 6 bases between. The CDR3 loop is CASSFRNSGANVLTF. The CDR3 DNA sequence: TGTGCCAGCAGCTTCAGGAACTCTGGGGCCAACGTCCTGACTTTC.

The rearrangement links TRBV2 to TRBJ1-2; 12 bases fit TRBD1. The germline gives CDR1 SNHLY, CDR2 FYNNEI. Trimming at V came to 5 bases and at J to 8 bases, leaving 9 bases not matched to a gene. This CDR3 has 15 residues. This CDR3 is CASSFPGQGAKGYTF. CDR3 nucleotide sequence: TGTGCCAGCAGTTTCCCGGGACAGGGGGCAAAGGGCTACACCTTC.

This clone turned up a few times. This specimen includes other DNA sequences encoding the same CDR3. The J gene is TRBJ1-2, the V gene TRBV19, with 7 bases identical to TRBD1. The CDR3 sequence is 13 residues long. The ends lost 6 bases at V and 2 bases at J; junction bases unmatched: 3. Germline lookup yields CDR1 LNHDA and CDR2 SQIVND (reference sequence). CDR3 residues: CASSPQGNYGYTF. In DNA, the CDR3 is TGTGCCAGTAGCCCACAGGGGAACTATGGCTACACCTTC.